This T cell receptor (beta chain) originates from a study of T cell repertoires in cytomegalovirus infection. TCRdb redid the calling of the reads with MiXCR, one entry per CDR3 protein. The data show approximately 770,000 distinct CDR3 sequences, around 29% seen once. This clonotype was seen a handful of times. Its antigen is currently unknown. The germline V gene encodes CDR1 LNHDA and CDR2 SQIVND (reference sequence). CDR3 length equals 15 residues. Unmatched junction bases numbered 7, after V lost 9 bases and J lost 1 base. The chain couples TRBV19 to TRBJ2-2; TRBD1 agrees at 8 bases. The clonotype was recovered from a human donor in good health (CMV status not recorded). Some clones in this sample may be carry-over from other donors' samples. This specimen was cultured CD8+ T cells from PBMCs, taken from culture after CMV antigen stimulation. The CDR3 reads CASSGQGRNTGELFF. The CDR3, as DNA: TGTGCCAGCAGCGGACAGGGCCGGAACACCGGGGAGCTGTTTTTT.